This T cell receptor beta chain was retrieved from a study of shared clonotypes between healthy human individuals. Clones were read by immunoSEQ multiplex PCR, and TCRdb kept only the in-frame ones, dropping some. Here the sample spans roughly 1.4 million clones, 98% being singletons. In the case of this clone: The sample contains more than one DNA sequence encoding this CDR3.

Germline trimming cut 0 bases from V and 5 bases from J; bases unmatched to any gene: 4. The CDR3 sequence is 15 residues long. Germline-derived CDR1 and CDR2 are LGHNA and YSLEER. Sequencing was carried out using naive CD4+ T cells sorted from blood. Subset described: CD45RA+ positively selected. The rearrangement joins TRBV4-3 to TRBJ1-5; 7 bases align to TRBD1. The clonotype was recovered from a man younger than 40 in good health. The CDR3 bases are TGCGCCAGCAGCCAAGACGGGCAGGGGGATCAGCCCCAGCATTTT. Translation gives CASSQDGQGDQPQHF.